A single sample gave rise to the 7 T cell receptor beta chains below, sequenced in a study of T-cell reconstitution after alpha-beta-depleted transplantation in children. Preparation of the TCRbeta library used unique molecular identifiers. TCRdb reprocessed the PCR reads with MiXCR, giving one entry per CDR3 protein. The table includes approximately 1,000,000 distinct CDR3 sequences, around 30% detected once. Specimen: PBMCs, mostly from graft donor cells, collected 360 days after TCRalphabeta/CD19-depleted stem cell transplant. The origin of the receptors is a boy younger than two who had a stem cell transplant for SCID, so the T cells may come from the graft donor.

DNA for the CDR3: TGTGCCATCAGTGATTCGCCGGGACAGAGAAACACTGAAGCTTTCTTT. Amino acid sequence: CAISDSPGQRNTEAFF. The rearrangement links TRBV10-3 to TRBJ1-1; 7 bases fit TRBD1. V shed 3 bases, J shed 2 bases, and the junction held 9 bases outside the gene matches. Germline lookup yields CDR1 ENHRY and CDR2 SYGVKD. This CDR3 is built from 16 residues.

The chain combines TRBV7-2 with TRBJ2-7, with a tentative D call TRBD1 (5 bases). V lost 2 bases, J lost 2 bases, and 10 bases lay in between. The CDR3 length is 14 residues. In germline, CDR1 is SGHTA, CDR2 FQGNSA. The CDR3 is CASSLFAGTYEQYF. The CDR3 DNA sequence: TGTGCCAGCAGCTTATTTGCAGGGACCTACGAGCAGTACTTC.

V gene TRBV6-1 combines with J gene TRBJ1-1; a weak D match, TRBD1 (6 bases). Between the trimmed V and J ends, which lost 10 bases and 0 bases, there was a span of 12 bases. This CDR3 has 13 residues. Germline CDR1 and CDR2: MNHNS and SASEGT. The CDR3 coding sequence is TGTGCCACCCGGGACACCTTGAACACTGAAGCTTTCTTT. This sequence encodes CATRDTLNTEAFF.

The chain has TRBV4-1 and TRBJ2-1, with D unresolved. CDR1 is MGHRA, CDR2 YSYEKL, per germline. V lost 0 bases and J 2 bases, leaving 14 bases between the germline ends. The CDR3 totals 17 residues. The CDR3 here is CASSQDWHPNAYNEQFF. In DNA form, the CDR3 reads TGCGCCAGCAGCCAAGATTGGCACCCGAACGCCTACAATGAGCAGTTCTTC.

The V and J genes are TRBV29-1 and TRBJ2-3, with 8 bases aligning to TRBD1. CDR3 size: 17 residues. Unmatched junction bases numbered 8, after V lost 0 bases and J lost 0 bases. Germline CDR1 SQVTM, CDR2 ANQGSEA. The CDR3 sequence: CSVEEMGQAFSTDTQYF. CDR3 sequence (DNA): TGCAGCGTTGAAGAAATGGGACAGGCCTTTAGCACAGATACGCAGTATTTT.

V is TRBV10-3 and J is TRBJ2-1; D remains unclear. Germline CDR1 is ENHRY and CDR2 is SYGVKD. There are 11 residues in the CDR3. With 6 bases removed from V and 4 bases from J, the gap between germline ends came to 4 bases. CDR3 region: CAIRAYNEQFF. CDR3 DNA: TGTGCCATCAGAGCATACAATGAGCAGTTCTTC.

The chain carries TRBV15 and TRBJ2-1, with D perhaps TRBD1 (6 bases). The CDR3 has 15 residues. V lost 4 bases, J lost 4 bases, and 14 bases lay in between. Germline CDR1 and CDR2: LNHNV and YYDKDF (reference sequence). CDR3 loop: CATSKDRMGYNEQFF. CDR3 coding DNA: TGTGCCACCAGCAAGGACAGAATGGGATACAATGAGCAGTTCTTC. Full variable domain (rest looked up from reference TRBV15 and TRBJ2-1): DAMVIQNPRYQVTQFGKPVTLSCSQTLNHNVMYWYQQKSSQAPKLLFHYYDKDFNNEADTPDNFQSRRPNTSFCFLDIRSPGLGDTAMYLCATSKDRMGYNEQFFGPGTRLTVL.